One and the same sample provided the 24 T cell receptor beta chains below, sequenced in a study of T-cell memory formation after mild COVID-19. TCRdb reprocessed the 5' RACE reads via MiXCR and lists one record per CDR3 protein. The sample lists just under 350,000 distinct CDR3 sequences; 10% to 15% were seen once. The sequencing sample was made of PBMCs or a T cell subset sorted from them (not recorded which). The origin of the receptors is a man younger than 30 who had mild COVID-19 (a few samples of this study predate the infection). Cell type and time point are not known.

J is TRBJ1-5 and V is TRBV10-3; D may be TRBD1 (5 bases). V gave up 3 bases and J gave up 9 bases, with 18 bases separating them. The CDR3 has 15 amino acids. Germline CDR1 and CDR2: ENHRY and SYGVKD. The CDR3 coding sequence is TGTGCCATCAGTGACCCGGTCGACAGCGTTTCGCCCCAGCATTTT. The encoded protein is CAISDPVDSVSPQHF.

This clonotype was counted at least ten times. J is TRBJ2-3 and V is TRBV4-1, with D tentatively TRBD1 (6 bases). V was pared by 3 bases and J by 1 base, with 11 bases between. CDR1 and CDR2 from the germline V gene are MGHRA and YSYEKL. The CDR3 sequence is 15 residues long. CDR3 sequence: CASSQPTGGTDTQYF. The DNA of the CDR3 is TGCGCCAGCAGCCAGCCGACAGGCGGCACAGATACGCAGTATTTT.

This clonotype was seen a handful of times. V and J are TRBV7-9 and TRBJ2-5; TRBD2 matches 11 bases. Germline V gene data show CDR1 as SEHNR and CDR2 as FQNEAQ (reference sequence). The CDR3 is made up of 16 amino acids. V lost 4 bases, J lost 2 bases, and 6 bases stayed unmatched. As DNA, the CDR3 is TGTGCCAGCAGCTGGCCGACTAGCGGGGAACAAGAGACCCAGTACTTC. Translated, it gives CASSWPTSGEQETQYF.

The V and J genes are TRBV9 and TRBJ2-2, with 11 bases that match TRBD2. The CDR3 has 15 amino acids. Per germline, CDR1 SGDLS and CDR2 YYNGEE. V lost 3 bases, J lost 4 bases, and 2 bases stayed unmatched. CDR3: CASSGLAGGTGELFF. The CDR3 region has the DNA TGTGCCAGCAGCGGGCTAGCGGGGGGCACCGGGGAGCTGTTTTTT.

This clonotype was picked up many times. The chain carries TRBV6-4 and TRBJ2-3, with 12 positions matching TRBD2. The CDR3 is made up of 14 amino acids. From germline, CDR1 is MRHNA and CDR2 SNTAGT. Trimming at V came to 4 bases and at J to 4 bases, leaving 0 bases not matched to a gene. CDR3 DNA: TGTGCCAGCAGTGCTAGCGGGGGGGCAGATACGCAGTATTTT. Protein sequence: CASSASGGADTQYF.

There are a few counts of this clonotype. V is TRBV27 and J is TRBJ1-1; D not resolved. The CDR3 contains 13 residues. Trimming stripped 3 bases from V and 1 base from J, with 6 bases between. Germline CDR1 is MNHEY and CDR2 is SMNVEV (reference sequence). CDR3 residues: CASSFPGNTEAFF. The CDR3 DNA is TGTGCCAGCAGTTTTCCGGGGAACACTGAAGCTTTCTTT.

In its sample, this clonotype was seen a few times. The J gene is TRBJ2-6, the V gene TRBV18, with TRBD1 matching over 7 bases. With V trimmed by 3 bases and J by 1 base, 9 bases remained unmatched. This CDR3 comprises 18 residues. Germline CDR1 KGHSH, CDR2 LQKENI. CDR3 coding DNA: TGTGCCAGCTCACCCGTAGGAAGGACAGGTTCTGGGGCCAACGTCCTGACTTTC. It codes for CASSPVGRTGSGANVLTF.

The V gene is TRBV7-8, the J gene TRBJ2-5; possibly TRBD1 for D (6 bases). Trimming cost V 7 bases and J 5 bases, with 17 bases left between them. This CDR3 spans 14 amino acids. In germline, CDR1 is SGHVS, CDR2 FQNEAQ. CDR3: CASTPISQGETQYF. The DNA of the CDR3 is TGTGCCAGCACCCCGATCTCCCAGGGGGAGACCCAGTACTTC.

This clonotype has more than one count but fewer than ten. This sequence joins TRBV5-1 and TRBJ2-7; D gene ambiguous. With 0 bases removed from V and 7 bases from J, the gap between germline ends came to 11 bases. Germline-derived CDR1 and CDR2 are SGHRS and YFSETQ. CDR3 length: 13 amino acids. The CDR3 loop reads CASSLAGSREQYF. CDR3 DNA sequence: TGCGCCAGCAGCTTGGCCGGATCGAGGGAGCAGTACTTC.

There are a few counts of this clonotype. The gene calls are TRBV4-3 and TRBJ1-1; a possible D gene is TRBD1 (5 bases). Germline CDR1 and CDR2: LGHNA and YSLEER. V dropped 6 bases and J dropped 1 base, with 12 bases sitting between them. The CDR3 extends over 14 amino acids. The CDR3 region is CASRETGENTEAFF. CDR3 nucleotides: TGCGCCAGCAGGGAAACGGGGGAGAACACTGAAGCTTTCTTT.

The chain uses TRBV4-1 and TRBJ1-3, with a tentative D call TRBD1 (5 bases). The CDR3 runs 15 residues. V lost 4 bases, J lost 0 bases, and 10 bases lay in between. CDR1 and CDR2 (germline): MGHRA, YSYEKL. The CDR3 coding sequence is TGCGCCAGCAGCCCCCTGGACACCTCTGGAAACACCATATATTTT. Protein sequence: CASSPLDTSGNTIYF.

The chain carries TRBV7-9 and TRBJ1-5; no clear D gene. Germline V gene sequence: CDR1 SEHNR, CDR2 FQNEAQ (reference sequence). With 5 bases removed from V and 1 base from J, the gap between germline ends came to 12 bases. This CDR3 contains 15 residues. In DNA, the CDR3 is TGTGCCAGCAGCAGGTCAGGCGGCAGCAATCAGCCCCAGCATTTT. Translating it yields CASSRSGGSNQPQHF.

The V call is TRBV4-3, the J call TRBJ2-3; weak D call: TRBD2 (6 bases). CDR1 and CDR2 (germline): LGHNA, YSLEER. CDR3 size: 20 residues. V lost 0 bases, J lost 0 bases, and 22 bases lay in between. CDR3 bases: TGCGCCAGCAGCCAAGAACATAGGCTTAGAGGACTACATAGCACAGATACGCAGTATTTT. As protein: CASSQEHRLRGLHSTDTQYF.

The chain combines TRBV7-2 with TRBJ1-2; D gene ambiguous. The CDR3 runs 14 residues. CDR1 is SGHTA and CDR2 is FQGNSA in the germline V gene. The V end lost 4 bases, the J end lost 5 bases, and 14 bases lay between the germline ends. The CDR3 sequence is CASSSYSDLYGYTF. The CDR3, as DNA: TGTGCCAGCAGCTCCTACAGCGATTTATATGGCTACACCTTC.

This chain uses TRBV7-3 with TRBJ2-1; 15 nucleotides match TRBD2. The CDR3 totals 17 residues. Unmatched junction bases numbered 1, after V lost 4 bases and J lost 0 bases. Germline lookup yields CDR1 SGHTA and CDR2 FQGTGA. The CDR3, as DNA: TGTGCCAGCAGCTGGACTAGCGGGGGGGACTCCTACAATGAGCAGTTCTTC. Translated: CASSWTSGGDSYNEQFF.

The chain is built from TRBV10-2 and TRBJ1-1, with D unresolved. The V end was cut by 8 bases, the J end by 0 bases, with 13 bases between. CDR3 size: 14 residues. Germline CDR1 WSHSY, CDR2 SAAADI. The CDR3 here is CASSSETLNTEAFF. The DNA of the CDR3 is TGCGCCAGCTCTTCGGAGACCTTGAACACTGAAGCTTTCTTT.

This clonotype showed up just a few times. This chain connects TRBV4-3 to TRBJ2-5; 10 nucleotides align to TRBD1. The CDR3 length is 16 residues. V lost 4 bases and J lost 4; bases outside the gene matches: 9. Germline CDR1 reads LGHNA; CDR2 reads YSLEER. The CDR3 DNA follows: TGCGCCAGCAGCCGAGGGGGACAGGGGCTTTTAGAGACCCAGTACTTC. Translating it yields CASSRGGQGLLETQYF.

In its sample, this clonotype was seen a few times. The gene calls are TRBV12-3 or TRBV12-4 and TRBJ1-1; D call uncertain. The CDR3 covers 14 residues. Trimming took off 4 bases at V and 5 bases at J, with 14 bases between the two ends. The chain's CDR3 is CASSSSARVTEAFF. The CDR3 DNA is TGTGCCAGCAGTTCATCGGCGAGGGTGACTGAAGCTTTCTTT.

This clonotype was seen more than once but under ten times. CDR3 region: CASSQNRDTIYF. CDR3 sequence (DNA): TGTGCCAGCAGCCAGAACCGGGACACCATATATTTT. This chain uses TRBV5-5 with TRBJ1-3; no clear D gene. The germline V gene has CDR1 SGHKS and CDR2 YYEKEE (reference sequence). This CDR3 is built from 12 residues. Trimming shortened V by 4 bases and J by 8 bases, and 10 bases separated the two germline ends.

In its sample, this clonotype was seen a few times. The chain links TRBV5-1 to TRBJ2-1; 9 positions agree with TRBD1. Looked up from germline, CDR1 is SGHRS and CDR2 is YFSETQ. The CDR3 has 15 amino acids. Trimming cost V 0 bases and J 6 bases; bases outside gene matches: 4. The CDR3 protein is CASSLEQGAFNEQFF. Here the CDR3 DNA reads TGCGCCAGCAGCTTGGAACAGGGGGCTTTCAATGAGCAGTTCTTC.

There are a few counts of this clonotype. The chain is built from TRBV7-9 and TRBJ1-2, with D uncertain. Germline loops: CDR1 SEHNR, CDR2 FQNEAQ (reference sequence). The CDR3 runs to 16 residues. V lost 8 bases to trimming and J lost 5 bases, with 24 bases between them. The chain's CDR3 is CASVPTWRVYLYGYTF. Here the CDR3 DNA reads TGTGCCAGCGTCCCGACTTGGAGGGTCTACTTGTATGGCTACACCTTC.

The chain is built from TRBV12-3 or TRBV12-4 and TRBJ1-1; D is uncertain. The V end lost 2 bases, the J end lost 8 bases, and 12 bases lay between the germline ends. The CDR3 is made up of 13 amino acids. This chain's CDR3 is CASSLSHLLEAFF. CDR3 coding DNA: TGTGCCAGCAGTTTAAGCCACCTCCTAGAAGCTTTCTTT.

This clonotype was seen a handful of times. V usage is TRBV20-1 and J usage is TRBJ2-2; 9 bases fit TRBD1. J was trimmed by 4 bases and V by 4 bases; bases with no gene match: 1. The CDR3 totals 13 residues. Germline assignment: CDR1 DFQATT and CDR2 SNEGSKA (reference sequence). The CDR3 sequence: CSANRGRTGELFF. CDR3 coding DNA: TGCAGTGCTAACAGGGGGCGCACCGGGGAGCTGTTTTTT.

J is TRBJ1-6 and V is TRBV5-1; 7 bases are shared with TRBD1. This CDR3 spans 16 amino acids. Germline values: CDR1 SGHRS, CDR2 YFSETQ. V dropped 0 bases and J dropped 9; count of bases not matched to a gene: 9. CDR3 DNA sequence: TGCGCCAGCAGCTTGGGAGGAGAAGGGGGCTTTTCACCCCTCCACTTT. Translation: CASSLGGEGGFSPLHF. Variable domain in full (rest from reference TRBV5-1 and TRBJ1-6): KAGVTQTPRYLIKTRGQQVTLSCSPISGHRSVSWYQQTPGQGLQFLFEYFSETQRNKGNFPGRFSGRQFSNSRSEMNVSTLELGDSALYLCASSLGGEGGFSPLHFGNGTRLTVT.